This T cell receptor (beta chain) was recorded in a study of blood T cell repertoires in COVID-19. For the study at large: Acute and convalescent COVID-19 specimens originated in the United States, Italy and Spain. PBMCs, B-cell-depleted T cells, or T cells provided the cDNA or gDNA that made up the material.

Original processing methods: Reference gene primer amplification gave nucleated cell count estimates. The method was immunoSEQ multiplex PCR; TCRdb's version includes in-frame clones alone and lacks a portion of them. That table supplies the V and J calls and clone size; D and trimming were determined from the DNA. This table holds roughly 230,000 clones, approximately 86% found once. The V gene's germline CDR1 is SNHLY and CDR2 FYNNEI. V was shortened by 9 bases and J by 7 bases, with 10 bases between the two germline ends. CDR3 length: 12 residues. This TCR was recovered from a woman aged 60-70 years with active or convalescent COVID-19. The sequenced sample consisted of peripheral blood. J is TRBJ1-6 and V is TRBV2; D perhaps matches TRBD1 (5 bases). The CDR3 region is CARSSGNSPLHF. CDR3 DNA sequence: TGTGCCAGGTCGTCAGGGAATTCACCCCTCCACTTT.